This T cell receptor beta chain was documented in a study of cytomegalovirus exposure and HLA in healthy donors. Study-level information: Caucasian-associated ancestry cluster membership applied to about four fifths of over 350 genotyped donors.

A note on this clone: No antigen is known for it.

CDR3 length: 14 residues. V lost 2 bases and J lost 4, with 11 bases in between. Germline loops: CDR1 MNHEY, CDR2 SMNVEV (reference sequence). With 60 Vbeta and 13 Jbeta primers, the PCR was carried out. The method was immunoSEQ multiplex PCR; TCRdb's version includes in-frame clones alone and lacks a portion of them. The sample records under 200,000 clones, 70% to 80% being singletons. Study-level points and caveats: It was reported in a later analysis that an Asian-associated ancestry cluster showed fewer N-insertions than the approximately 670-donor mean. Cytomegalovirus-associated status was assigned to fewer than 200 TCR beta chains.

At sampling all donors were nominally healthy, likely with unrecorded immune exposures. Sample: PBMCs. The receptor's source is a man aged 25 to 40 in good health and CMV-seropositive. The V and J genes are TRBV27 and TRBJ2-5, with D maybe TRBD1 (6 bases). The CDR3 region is CASSLRQGIETQYF. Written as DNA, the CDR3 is TGTGCCAGCAGTTTACGGCAGGGGATAGAGACCCAGTACTTC.